This T cell receptor (beta chain) comes out of a study of T cell changes during pregnancy in multiple sclerosis. Germline V gene lookup returns CDR1 SGHRS and CDR2 YFSETQ. The CDR3 loop spans 15 amino acids. Unmatched junction bases numbered 3, after V lost 4 bases and J lost 0 bases. Measured with immunoSEQ multiplex PCR; TCRdb has only the in-frame clones, and not every one. The table lists around 68,000 clones, about nine tenths of them singletons. The J gene is TRBJ2-2, the V gene TRBV5-1; 7 bases map to TRBD2. This TCR came from a female donor in good health, enrolled as a control in a pregnancy study. The sample here was peripheral blood, taken after pregnancy. CDR3 amino acids: CASSRRGSNTGELFF. The CDR3 DNA reads as TGCGCCAGCAGCCGGCGGGGGTCGAACACCGGGGAGCTGTTTTTT.